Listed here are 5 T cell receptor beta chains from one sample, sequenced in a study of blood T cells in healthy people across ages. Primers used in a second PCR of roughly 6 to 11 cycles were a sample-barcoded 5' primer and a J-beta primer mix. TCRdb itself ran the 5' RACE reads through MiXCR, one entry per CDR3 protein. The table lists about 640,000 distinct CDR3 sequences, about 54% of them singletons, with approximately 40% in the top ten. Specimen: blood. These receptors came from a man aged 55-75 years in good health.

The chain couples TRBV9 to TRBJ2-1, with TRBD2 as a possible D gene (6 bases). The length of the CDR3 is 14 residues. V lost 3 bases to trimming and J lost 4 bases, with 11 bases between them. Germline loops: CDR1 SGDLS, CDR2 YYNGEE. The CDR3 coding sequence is TGTGCCAGCAGCGGCCCAGGGAGGTACAATGAGCAGTTCTTC. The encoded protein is CASSGPGRYNEQFF. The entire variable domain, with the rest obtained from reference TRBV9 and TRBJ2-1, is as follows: DSGVTQTPKHLITATGQRVTLRCSPRSGDLSVYWYQQSLDQGLQFLIQYYNGEERAKGNILERFSAQQFPDLHSELNLSSLELGDSALYFCASSGPGRYNEQFFGPGTRLTVL.

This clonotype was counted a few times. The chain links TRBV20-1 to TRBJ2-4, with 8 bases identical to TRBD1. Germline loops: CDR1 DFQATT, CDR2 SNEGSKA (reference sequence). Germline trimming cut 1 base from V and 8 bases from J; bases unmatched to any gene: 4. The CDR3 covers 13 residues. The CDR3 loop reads CSARGLDRDIQYF. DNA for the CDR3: TGCAGTGCTAGAGGCCTGGACAGGGACATTCAGTACTTC.

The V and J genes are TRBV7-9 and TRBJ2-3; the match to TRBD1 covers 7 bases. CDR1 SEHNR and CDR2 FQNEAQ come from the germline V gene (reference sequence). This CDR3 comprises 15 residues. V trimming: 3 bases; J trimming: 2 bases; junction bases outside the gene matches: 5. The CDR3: CASSLLTGPTDTQYF. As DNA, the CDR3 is TGTGCCAGCAGCTTGCTGACAGGGCCCACAGATACGCAGTATTTT.

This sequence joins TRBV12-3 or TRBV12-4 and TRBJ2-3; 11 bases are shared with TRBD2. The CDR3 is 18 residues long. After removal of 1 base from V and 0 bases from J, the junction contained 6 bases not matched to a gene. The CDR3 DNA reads TGTGCCAGCAGTTTAGAACTAGCGGGGGAAACTAGCACAGATACGCAGTATTTT. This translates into CASSLELAGETSTDTQYF.

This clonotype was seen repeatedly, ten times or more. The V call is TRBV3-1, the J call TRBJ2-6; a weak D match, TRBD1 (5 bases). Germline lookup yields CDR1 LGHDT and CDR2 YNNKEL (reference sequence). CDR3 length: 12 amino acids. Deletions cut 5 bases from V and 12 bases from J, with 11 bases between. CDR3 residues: CASSSHRFVLTF. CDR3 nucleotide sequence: TGTGCCAGCAGCTCCCACAGGTTCGTCCTGACTTTC.